This entry lists 28 T cell receptor beta chains sequenced from one sample in a study of blood T cell repertoires in COVID-19. TCRdb's table, derived via immunoSEQ multiplex PCR, lists solely in-frame clones and lacks some. The data contain around 250,000 clones, roughly 85% of them seen just once; the ten biggest clones take up 5.1%. The material sequenced was peripheral blood. The receptors stem from a man aged 45-65 years with active or convalescent COVID-19.

This chain connects TRBV9 to TRBJ1-6; D gene unclear. Trimming removed 1 base at V and 4 bases at J, with 9 bases between. The CDR3 contains 15 residues. Germline values: CDR1 SGDLS, CDR2 YYNGEE. The CDR3 protein is CASSVSGEYNSPLHF. CDR3 nucleotide sequence: TGTGCCAGCAGCGTATCCGGGGAGTATAATTCACCCCTCCACTTT.

The chain couples TRBV20-1 to TRBJ2-5; TRBD2 agrees at 7 bases. CDR3 length: 11 amino acids. J was trimmed by 4 bases and V by 5 bases; bases with no gene match: 1. The germline V gene encodes CDR1 DFQATT and CDR2 SNEGSKA (reference sequence). As DNA, the CDR3 is TGCAGTGCTGGGGAGGGAGAGACCCAGTACTTC. This sequence encodes CSAGEGETQYF.

Only one count was recorded for this clone. The chain couples TRBV5-4 to TRBJ1-1, with TRBD1 matching 12 bases. After removal of 0 bases from V and 0 bases from J, the junction contained 6 bases not matched to a gene. Germline V lookup: CDR1 SGHNT, CDR2 YYREEE (reference sequence). The CDR3 extends over 18 amino acids. The CDR3 reads CASSLGDRGPWMNTEAFF. CDR3 bases: TGTGCCAGCAGCTTGGGGGACAGGGGGCCTTGGATGAACACTGAAGCTTTCTTT.

The genes are TRBV24-1 and TRBJ2-1, with TRBD2 matching over 8 bases. V trimming: 3 bases; J trimming: 9 bases; junction bases outside the gene matches: 9. The germline V gene encodes CDR1 KGHDR and CDR2 SFDVKD. This CDR3 is built from 15 residues. The DNA for the CDR3 is TGTGCCACCAGTGATCCCGGGAGGGGGGTCAGTGAGCAGTTCTTC. Its translation is CATSDPGRGVSEQFF.

The sample holds one count of this clone. This chain joins TRBV9 and TRBJ1-2; no firm D call. This CDR3 is 11 amino acids long. V was trimmed by 4 bases and J by 10 bases, leaving 11 bases between them. Germline V gene sequence: CDR1 SGDLS, CDR2 YYNGEE. The CDR3 sequence is CASSLDGVYTF. For the CDR3, the DNA is TGTGCCAGCAGCCTCGACGGAGTCTACACCTTC.

As regards this clone: Compared with germline, one end of the junction differs, possibly owing to a read error. The chain uses TRBV6-4 and TRBJ2-1; the D gene is possibly TRBD1 (6 bases). This CDR3 has 13 residues. Germline assignment: CDR1 MRHNA and CDR2 SNTAGT. The CDR3 DNA follows: TGTGCCAGCAGTGACCTTACAGGGAGTCCCCTTCTCTTC. This encodes CASSDLTGSPLLF.

The V gene is TRBV5-5, the J gene TRBJ1-5; D remains ambiguous. The CDR3 totals 14 residues. The germline gives CDR1 SGHKS, CDR2 YYEKEE (reference sequence). V lost 4 bases to trimming and J lost 4 bases, with 12 bases between them. The CDR3 nucleotides read TGTGCCAGCAGCCAAGCACGTAATAATCAGCCCCAGCATTTT. It codes for CASSQARNNQPQHF.

This sequence joins TRBV12-3 or TRBV12-4 and TRBJ2-7; D is unclear. There are 13 residues in the CDR3. Trimming removed 3 bases from V and 3 bases from J, with 9 bases in between. The CDR3 protein is CASSFVSYYEQYF. The CDR3 DNA reads TGTGCCAGCAGTTTTGTCAGTTACTACGAGCAGTACTTC.

This chain joins TRBV5-1 and TRBJ1-1; D may be TRBD1 (6 bases). Germline values: CDR1 SGHRS, CDR2 YFSETQ. The CDR3 is made up of 16 amino acids. The V gene lost 7 bases and the J gene lost 0 bases, with 19 bases spanning the gap. CDR3 region: CASAIGQSTMNTEAFF. In DNA, the CDR3 is TGCGCCAGCGCCATCGGACAGTCGACAATGAACACTGAAGCTTTCTTT.

The chain employs TRBV5-1 and TRBJ2-3; tentatively, D is TRBD1 (6 bases). This CDR3 has 15 amino acids. The V end lost 0 bases, the J end lost 3 bases, and 11 bases lay between the germline ends. Germline CDR1 and CDR2: SGHRS and YFSETQ. CDR3 sequence reads: CASSLETGKTDTQYF. For the CDR3, the DNA is TGCGCCAGCAGCTTGGAAACAGGGAAAACAGATACGCAGTATTTT.

V is TRBV5-1 and J is TRBJ2-2, with D perhaps TRBD2 (6 bases). V dropped 5 bases and J dropped 5 bases, with 16 bases sitting between them. The CDR3 is 15 amino acids. Germline V lookup: CDR1 SGHRS, CDR2 YFSETQ. This CDR3 is CASSALGRGTGELFF. CDR3 coding DNA: TGCGCCAGCAGTGCATTGGGCCGGGGGACCGGGGAGCTGTTTTTT. Full variable domain (remainder filled in from reference TRBV5-1 and TRBJ2-2): KAGVTQTPRYLIKTRGQQVTLSCSPISGHRSVSWYQQTPGQGLQFLFEYFSETQRNKGNFPGRFSGRQFSNSRSEMNVSTLELGDSALYLCASSALGRGTGELFFGEGSRLTVL.

V is TRBV12-3 or TRBV12-4 and J is TRBJ2-5; D might be TRBD2 (7 bases). The CDR3 consists of 13 residues. Deletions cut 2 bases from V and 5 bases from J, with 9 bases between. The CDR3 spells CASSLRGGETQYF. CDR3 DNA sequence: TGTGCCAGCAGTTTAAGGGGGGGGGAGACCCAGTACTTC.

The J gene is TRBJ1-6, the V gene TRBV30; maybe TRBD1 (5 bases). The germline V gene encodes CDR1 GTSNPN and CDR2 SVGIG (reference sequence). V lost 4 bases and J lost 5, with 21 bases in between. CDR3 length: 17 amino acids. CDR3 DNA sequence: TGTGCCTGGACCAACTCCTGGGGCGTCGAAAATAATTCACCCCTCCACTTT. Amino acid sequence: CAWTNSWGVENNSPLHF.

The V and J genes are TRBV15 and TRBJ2-3; a possible D gene is TRBD1 (5 bases). Trimming took off 2 bases at V and 2 bases at J, with 14 bases between the two ends. CDR3 size: 16 residues. Germline V lookup: CDR1 LNHNV, CDR2 YYDKDF (reference sequence). The CDR3 DNA reads TGTGCCACCAGCAGATCCCGAACAGGAAACACAGATACGCAGTATTTT. Protein: CATSRSRTGNTDTQYF.

The chain uses TRBV23-1 and TRBJ2-3; TRBD1 matches 7 bases. TRBV23-1 is annotated as an ORF whose role is uncertain. The trim removed 3 bases at V and 0 bases at J, leaving 3 bases unmatched. The CDR3 length is 15 residues. The CDR3 DNA follows: TGCGCCAGCAGTCAGGGGACAGCTAGCACAGATACGCAGTATTTT. It translates to CASSQGTASTDTQYF.

The rearrangement joins TRBV27 to TRBJ1-2; 8 bases agree with TRBD1. V trimming: 6 bases; J trimming: 7 bases; junction bases outside the gene matches: 10. Germline CDR1 reads MNHEY; CDR2 reads SMNVEV (reference sequence). The length of the CDR3 is 14 residues. This chain's CDR3 is CASRPLTGAGGYTF. CDR3 nucleotides: TGTGCCAGCAGGCCCCTGACAGGGGCGGGTGGCTACACCTTC.

This clone showed up just a few times. The genes are TRBV11-2 and TRBJ1-1; D gene unclear. Trimming stripped 0 bases from V and 0 bases from J, with 5 bases between. This CDR3 is built from 14 residues. Germline loops: CDR1 SGHAT, CDR2 FQNNGV. The CDR3 sequence: CASSLDRLNTEAFF. CDR3 nucleotide sequence: TGTGCCAGCAGCTTAGATCGGTTGAACACTGAAGCTTTCTTT.

The chain links TRBV28 to TRBJ2-7, with 9 bases matching TRBD1. This CDR3 region has 17 residues. V lost 5 bases to trimming and J lost 0 bases; unmatched junction nucleotides: 11. In germline, CDR1 is MDHEN, CDR2 SYDVKM. The CDR3 DNA follows: TGTGCCAGCAGTCAGGACAGGGGAACTCTAGGCTCCTACGAGCAGTACTTC. Encoded protein: CASSQDRGTLGSYEQYF.

The J gene is TRBJ2-2, the V gene TRBV3-1 (or the pseudogene TRBV3-2); D is unresolved. Germline loops: CDR1 LGHDT, CDR2 YNNKEL (reference sequence). V was pared by 6 bases and J by 4 bases, with 6 bases between. The CDR3 spans 12 residues. The CDR3 DNA sequence: TGTGCCAGCAGTCAGATCACCGGGGAGCTGTTTTTT. Its translation is CASSQITGELFF.

This chain joins TRBV5-1 and TRBJ2-2, with TRBD2 identical over 8 bases. Germline V gives CDR1 SGHRS, CDR2 YFSETQ. This CDR3 comprises 16 residues. J was trimmed by 6 bases and V by 0 bases; bases with no gene match: 7. The CDR3 DNA reads TGCGCCAGCAGCTTGGTAGCGGGAACTGGGTCCGGGGAGCTGTTTTTT. This sequence encodes CASSLVAGTGSGELFF.

The chain combines TRBV5-1 with TRBJ1-6, with TRBD1 identical over 7 bases. Trimming cost V 3 bases and J 9 bases; bases outside gene matches: 9. The CDR3 consists of 15 residues. The germline CDR1 and CDR2 sequences are SGHRS and YFSETQ. CDR3 loop: CASSSDRARVSPLHF. CDR3 coding DNA: TGCGCCAGCAGCTCCGACAGGGCCAGGGTTTCACCCCTCCACTTT.

This chain links TRBV6-6 with TRBJ2-1; 7 bases agree with TRBD1. The CDR3 runs to 15 residues. Germline CDR1 MNHNY, CDR2 SVGAGI (reference sequence). V lost 2 bases, J lost 7 bases, and 8 bases stayed unmatched. The CDR3, as DNA: TGTGCCAGCAGTTACCCTCCGGGACAGCGGAATGAGCAGTTCTTC. Translation gives CASSYPPGQRNEQFF.

The rearrangement joins TRBV6-1 to TRBJ1-5; perhaps TRBD1 as D (6 bases). There are 16 residues in the CDR3. The V gene lost 2 bases and the J gene lost 4 bases, with 15 bases spanning the gap. CDR1 and CDR2 from the germline V gene are MNHNS and SASEGT. The CDR3 sequence: CASSELGLQGNQPQHF. DNA of the CDR3: TGTGCCAGCAGTGAACTGGGACTACAGGGAAATCAGCCCCAGCATTTT.

This clone was observed a handful of times. This chain links TRBV5-8 with TRBJ1-4, with 7 bases that match TRBD1. Trimming took 3 bases from V and 7 from J; bases not matched to a gene: 12. This CDR3 spans 16 amino acids. Per germline, CDR1 SGHTS and CDR2 YDEGEE. DNA of the CDR3: TGTGCCAGCAGCTATTACCGACAGGGCGGAAGTGAAAAACTGTTTTTT. Its translation is CASSYYRQGGSEKLFF.

The chain joins TRBV19 to TRBJ2-1; perhaps TRBD1 as D (6 bases). Trimming stripped 4 bases from V and 2 bases from J, with 12 bases between. Per the germline V gene, CDR1 is LNHDA and CDR2 is SQIVND (reference sequence). The CDR3 length is 15 residues. The CDR3 loop reads CASSTSDRTYNEQFF. For the CDR3, the DNA is TGTGCCAGTAGTACATCGGACAGAACCTACAATGAGCAGTTCTTC.

The CDR3 protein is CASSQDRQGNIYGYTF. CDR3 in DNA: TGTGCCAGCAGCCAAGATAGACAGGGCAATATTTATGGCTACACCTTC. This chain joins TRBV4-2 and TRBJ1-2; the match to TRBD1 covers 7 bases. The CDR3 spans 16 residues. CDR1 is LGHNA and CDR2 is YNFKEQ in the germline V gene. V shed 0 bases, J shed 5 bases, and the junction held 9 bases outside the gene matches.

This clone was picked up one time. The genes are TRBV5-1 and TRBJ2-1, with D unclear. The V and J ends lost 4 bases and 0 bases respectively, with 11 bases between them. The CDR3 consists of 15 residues. From germline, CDR1 is SGHRS and CDR2 YFSETQ. The CDR3 sequence is CASSLASSSYNEQFF. DNA for the CDR3: TGCGCCAGCAGCCTGGCTTCCTCCTCCTACAATGAGCAGTTCTTC.

V and J are TRBV11-2 and TRBJ2-7; 7 bases align to TRBD2. V shed 6 bases, J shed 2 bases, and the junction held 10 bases outside the gene matches. Germline V gene data show CDR1 as SGHAT and CDR2 as FQNNGV. The CDR3 has 15 amino acids. The CDR3 DNA follows: TGTGCCAGCAGATTCACAGCGGGATTTACCTACGAGCAGTACTTC. Protein product: CASRFTAGFTYEQYF.